Reported below is one T cell receptor (beta chain). The sample belongs to a study of blood T cell repertoires in COVID-19. Sequenced by immunoSEQ multiplex PCR; TCRdb stores in-frame clones only, minus some. The sample contains fewer than 300,000 clones, under 90% of which appear only once. In germline, CDR1 is MNHNY, CDR2 SVGAGI (reference sequence). The J segment lost 6 bases and the V segment lost 7 bases, leaving 13 bases of the junction unmatched. The CDR3 extends over 16 amino acids. The sample consisted of peripheral blood. This sequence originates from a woman aged 18 to 35 with acute or convalescent COVID-19. The V gene is TRBV6-6, the J gene TRBJ1-5; 9 bases agree with TRBD1. The CDR3 DNA sequence: TGTGCCAGCACGCCCCCCGGGACAGGGAGAATTCAGCCCCAGCATTTT. Encoded protein: CASTPPGTGRIQPQHF.